These 20 T cell receptor beta chains originate from one sample sequenced in a study of cytomegalovirus exposure and HLA in healthy donors. In the PCR, 60 Vbeta and 13 Jbeta primers were used. Profiled with immunoSEQ multiplex PCR; TCRdb holds only in-frame clones, not every one. The data contain 75,000 to 80,000 clones, around 76% of them singletons. Sequencing used PBMCs. All receptors come from a man in his forties in good health and CMV-seronegative.

The V call is TRBV27, the J call TRBJ2-7; the match to TRBD1 covers 7 bases. Germline trimming cut 6 bases from V and 2 bases from J; bases unmatched to any gene: 7. Germline loops: CDR1 MNHEY, CDR2 SMNVEV (reference sequence). This CDR3 has 14 residues. CDR3 sequence reads: CASSLGQGAYEQYF. The CDR3 DNA is TGTGCCAGCAGCTTGGGTCAGGGGGCCTACGAGCAGTACTTC.

The genes are TRBV28 and TRBJ2-3, with 9 bases fitting TRBD2. V lost 5 bases to trimming and J lost 2 bases; unmatched junction nucleotides: 8. Germline V gene data show CDR1 as MDHEN and CDR2 as SYDVKM. This CDR3 is built from 16 residues. This CDR3 reads CASSPPTSGLTDTQYF. DNA of the CDR3: TGTGCCAGCAGTCCGCCAACTAGCGGGCTCACAGATACGCAGTATTTT.

This CDR3 reads CATSTGQGVNSNQPQHF. The CDR3 region has the DNA TGTGCCACCAGCACCGGACAGGGGGTAAATAGCAATCAGCCCCAGCATTTT. J is TRBJ1-5 and V is TRBV15; 10 bases match TRBD1. The CDR3 totals 17 residues. The ends lost 4 bases at V and 0 bases at J; junction bases unmatched: 6. The germline V gene has CDR1 LNHNV and CDR2 YYDKDF (reference sequence).

This clone was seen only once. The CDR3 sequence: CASSPPGRVETQYF. In nucleotides, the CDR3 is TGTGCCAGCAGTCCTCCGGGCAGGGTAGAGACCCAGTACTTC. This chain joins TRBV25-1 and TRBJ2-5; D might be TRBD1 (5 bases). The CDR3 consists of 14 residues. The germline V and J ends were trimmed by 5 bases and 4 bases, with 14 bases remaining between them. CDR1 and CDR2 from the germline V gene are MGHDK and SYGVNS.

The rearrangement uses TRBV19 and TRBJ2-6, with D possibly matching TRBD2 (5 bases). Looked up from germline, CDR1 is LNHDA and CDR2 is SQIVND (reference sequence). The CDR3 extends over 15 amino acids. The V end lost 6 bases, the J end lost 2 bases, and 11 bases lay between the germline ends. CDR3 loop: CASRPPGTGANVLTF. CDR3 bases: TGTGCCAGTAGACCCCCGGGGACTGGGGCCAACGTCCTGACTTTC.

The chain is built from TRBV7-6 and TRBJ2-1, with 8 bases lining up with TRBD1. V was clipped by 4 bases and J by 9 bases; unmatched bases: 14. Looked up from germline, CDR1 is SGHVS and CDR2 is FNYEAQ. CDR3 size: 16 residues. The CDR3 sequence is CASSYVSGQGLGEQFF. The CDR3 DNA is TGTGCCAGCAGCTATGTATCCGGACAGGGTTTGGGTGAGCAGTTCTTC.

The rearrangement joins TRBV7-9 to TRBJ2-2; 13 nucleotides match TRBD2. Unmatched junction bases numbered 3, after V lost 5 bases and J lost 3 bases. The CDR3 has 16 residues. Per the germline V gene, CDR1 is SEHNR and CDR2 is FQNEAQ (reference sequence). CDR3 coding DNA: TGTGCCAGCAGCGCGACTAGCGGGAGGTACACCGGGGAGCTGTTTTTT. It encodes CASSATSGRYTGELFF.

The chain recombines TRBV7-2 with TRBJ1-5, with 8 bases fitting TRBD1. CDR1 and CDR2 from the germline V gene are SGHTA and FQGNSA. V shed 5 bases, J shed 11 bases, and the junction held 11 bases outside the gene matches. The CDR3 consists of 14 residues. The CDR3 bases are TGTGCCAGCAGCCCTGGGCAGGGGGCATCGTCCCAGCATTTT. It encodes CASSPGQGASSQHF.

The V and J genes are TRBV6-1 and TRBJ2-5; no reliable D call. The J call may be in error: the DNA end matches TRBJ2-7 better. The CDR3 runs 14 residues. Germline V gives CDR1 MNHNS, CDR2 SASEGT. The CDR3 region has the DNA TGTGCCAGCAGTCAAACGGCGGACTCCTACGAGCAGTACTTC. Encoded protein: CASSQTADSYEQYF.

This rearrangement joins TRBV5-4 to TRBJ2-5, with TRBD1 matching over 12 bases. The CDR3 is made up of 16 amino acids. Losses at the gene ends were 3 bases for V and 5 bases for J; bases not matched to a gene: 8. Per the germline V gene, CDR1 is SGHNT and CDR2 is YYREEE (reference sequence). The CDR3 nucleotides are TGTGCCAGCAGCTCGAAGGGACAGGGGGCTGGGGAGACCCAGTACTTC. Its protein is CASSSKGQGAGETQYF.

This sequence joins TRBV28 and TRBJ2-7; 10 bases match TRBD1. J gave up 6 bases and V 3 bases, and 8 bases lay outside the gene matches. CDR3 size: 15 residues. Germline values: CDR1 MDHEN, CDR2 SYDVKM. The CDR3 loop is CASSFRDRGPGEQYF. CDR3 bases: TGTGCCAGCAGTTTCAGAGACAGGGGGCCGGGCGAGCAGTACTTC.

As regards this clone: Other DNA variants within this sample encode the same CDR3. This chain joins TRBV5-1 and TRBJ1-2, with 7 bases matching TRBD1. The length of the CDR3 is 14 residues. CDR1 SGHRS and CDR2 YFSETQ come from the germline V gene. Trimming cost V 3 bases and J 5 bases; bases outside gene matches: 7. The chain's CDR3 is CASSSQQGRYGYTF. CDR3 DNA: TGCGCCAGCAGCTCGCAACAGGGGCGGTATGGCTACACCTTC.

Concerning this clone itself: An end of the junction does not agree with germline; a read error may underlie this. V and J are TRBV28 and TRBJ2-7, with 8 nucleotides matching TRBD1. The CDR3 covers 12 residues. CDR1 MDHEN and CDR2 SYDVKM come from the germline V gene. The CDR3 sequence is CASSQGQGRLHF. The CDR3 coding sequence is TGTGCCAGCAGCCAAGGACAGGGAAGGTTGCACTTC.

This clone was seen a single time. The V call is TRBV12-5, the J call TRBJ1-3; tentative D call: TRBD1 (5 bases). The length of the CDR3 is 16 residues. V dropped 5 bases and J dropped 0 bases, with 14 bases sitting between them. Germline assignment: CDR1 LGHNT and CDR2 FRNRAP. The CDR3 DNA is TGTGCTAGTGGTCCTTACACAGGAGCCTCTGGAAACACCATATATTTT. Its protein product is CASGPYTGASGNTIYF.

The chain has TRBV6-5 and TRBJ1-2; D gene unclear. V was pared by 5 bases and J by 7 bases, with 8 bases between. Germline V gives CDR1 MNHEY, CDR2 SVGAGI. The CDR3 is 11 residues long. CDR3 in DNA: TGTGCCAGCAGTAACACAGCTGGCTACACCTTC. Encoded protein: CASSNTAGYTF.

The chain combines TRBV7-2 with TRBJ2-5, with D unresolved. TRBJ2-7 matches the DNA end more closely, so the J call is doubtful. The V gene's germline CDR1 is SGHTA and CDR2 FQGNSA. This CDR3 is built from 15 residues. CDR3 loop: CASSLASSVSYEQYF. The CDR3 nucleotides read TGTGCCAGCAGCTTAGCGAGTTCTGTCTCCTACGAGCAGTACTTC.

This chain links TRBV14 with TRBJ1-2, with 7 bases lining up with TRBD1. CDR1 and CDR2 from the germline V gene are SGHDN and FVKESK. CDR3 length: 14 residues. J lost 9 bases, V lost 3 bases, and 10 bases had no gene match. The CDR3 is CASSQIGQAPSYTF. In DNA form, the CDR3 reads TGTGCCAGCAGCCAGATAGGACAGGCCCCAAGCTACACCTTC.

CDR3 nucleotide sequence: TGTGCCAGCAGTCCAAATGACAGAGACACCGGGGAGCTGTTTTTT. It specifies CASSPNDRDTGELFF. The rearrangement links TRBV28 to TRBJ2-2; weak D call: TRBD1 (5 bases). The CDR3 is 15 amino acids. The germline V and J ends were trimmed by 5 bases and 3 bases, with 13 bases remaining between them. Germline lookup yields CDR1 MDHEN and CDR2 SYDVKM.

This rearrangement joins TRBV28 to TRBJ1-1; 9 bases match TRBD1. CDR1 is MDHEN, CDR2 SYDVKM, per germline. The CDR3 contains 14 residues. The V and J ends lost 6 bases and 1 base, in that order; junction bases with no gene match: 3. The CDR3 sequence: CASRGTGTNTEAFF. CDR3 bases: TGTGCCAGCAGAGGGACAGGGACGAACACTGAAGCTTTCTTT.

This chain connects TRBV18 to TRBJ1-6; D is unresolved. Germline V CDR1 and CDR2: KGHSH, LQKENI. The CDR3 loop spans 13 amino acids. V lost 3 bases and J 6 bases, leaving 6 bases between the germline ends. CDR3 amino acids: CASSPGSNSPLHF. The CDR3 DNA sequence: TGTGCCAGCTCACCGGGGAGTAATTCACCCCTCCACTTT.